The next 12 T cell receptor gamma chains were all read from a single sample in a study of Vδ1+ human thymocytes. Extracted RNA was reverse transcribed into cDNA. Multiplex PCR used pooled V-gene forward primers and a constant-region reverse primer to amplify CDR3s. TCRdb re-called the multiplex PCR reads through CATT. This sample has tens of thousands of gamma-chain clones, with roughly an eighth found just once. Study-level results: Thymic TRG and TRD repertoires appeared highly polyclonal.

These receptors' targets are unknown. Sequences were obtained from Vdelta1+ gamma-delta thymocytes from the thymus. The subset denotes: FACS-sorted CD3+ TCRalphabeta- TCRVdelta1+ TCRVdelta2- thymocytes. The source of these receptors is a child under two years old who had congenital heart surgery.

The gene calls are TRGV5 and TRGJ1 or TRGJ2. Germline CDR1 VINAFY, CDR2 YDVSNSKD. V lost 0 bases, J lost 7 bases, and 9 bases stayed unmatched. This CDR3 has 14 amino acids. The CDR3 spells CATWDRPMRYKKLF. DNA for the CDR3: TGTGCCACCTGGGACAGGCCGATGAGATATAAGAAACTCTTT.

The gene calls are TRGV8 and TRGJP2. CDR3 length: 14 residues. Germline V gene data show CDR1 as VENAVY and CDR2 as YDSYNSRV. V lost 5 bases and J lost 2; bases outside the gene matches: 5. CDR3 loop: CATWVRSSDWIKTF. In DNA, the CDR3 is TGTGCCACCTGGGTCCGGAGTAGTGATTGGATCAAGACGTTT.

The gene calls are TRGV2 and TRGJ1 or TRGJ2. Germline V gene lookup returns CDR1 EGSNGY and CDR2 YDSYNSKV. Unmatched junction bases numbered 7, after V lost 3 bases and J lost 8 bases. The CDR3 sequence is 12 residues long. CDR3 DNA sequence: TGTGCCACCTGGGACCGCCGGGATAAGAAACTCTTT. Protein product: CATWDRRDKKLF.

This clone was counted only a few times. A read error may account for a junction end that differs from germline. The chain links TRGV4 to TRGJP2. The CDR3 loop spans 15 amino acids. The V gene's germline CDR1 is EGSTGY and CDR2 YDSYTSSV. CDR3 bases: TGTGCCACCCGGGATGGGCCCGTTAGTGATTGGATCAAGACGTTT. Protein sequence: CATRDGPVSDWIKTF.

The chain couples TRGV4 to TRGJ1 or TRGJ2. CDR1 is EGSTGY, CDR2 YDSYTSSV, per germline. The CDR3 extends over 14 amino acids. Trimming at V came to 6 bases and at J to 2 bases, leaving 10 bases not matched to a gene. CDR3 in amino acids: CATWNFKDYYKKLF. The CDR3 coding sequence is TGTGCCACCTGGAATTTTAAGGATTATTATAAGAAACTCTTT.

A word on this clone: Other DNA sequences in the same sample also yield this CDR3. V usage is TRGV5 and J usage is TRGJ1 or TRGJ2. This CDR3 has 15 amino acids. Germline CDR1 reads VINAFY; CDR2 reads YDVSNSKD. V gave up 0 bases and J gave up 3 bases; unmatched junction bases: 8. For the CDR3, the DNA is TGTGCCACCTGGGACAGGCCGGGGTTTTATTATAAGAAACTCTTT. Protein sequence: CATWDRPGFYYKKLF.

This clone was seen a handful of times. This chain joins TRGV4 and TRGJ1 or TRGJ2. CDR3 length equals 14 residues. After removal of 1 base from V and 3 bases from J, the junction contained 6 bases not matched to a gene. Germline V lookup: CDR1 EGSTGY, CDR2 YDSYTSSV. This CDR3 reads CATWDGVGYYKKLF. In DNA form, the CDR3 reads TGTGCCACCTGGGATGGAGTTGGTTATTATAAGAAACTCTTT.

This chain connects TRGV4 to TRGJ1 or TRGJ2. V lost 5 bases to trimming and J lost 2 bases; unmatched junction nucleotides: 6. Germline loops: CDR1 EGSTGY, CDR2 YDSYTSSV. The CDR3 extends over 13 amino acids. CDR3 bases: TGTGCCACCTGGGCCGAGGATTATTATAAGAAACTCTTT. Translated, it gives CATWAEDYYKKLF.

V is TRGV8 and J is TRGJ1 or TRGJ2. This CDR3 has 18 residues. Germline V CDR1 and CDR2: VENAVY, YDSYNSRV. The V segment lost 4 bases and the J segment 2 bases; nucleotides outside the gene matches: 20. CDR3 region: CATWDPGAGPDDYYKKLF. CDR3 in DNA: TGTGCCACCTGGGACCCCGGGGCTGGACCAGACGATTATTATAAGAAACTCTTT.

In regard to this clone: The junction departs from the called germline gene at one end, perhaps through a read error. The V gene is TRGV4, the J gene TRGJ1 or TRGJ2. The CDR3 length is 13 residues. CDR1 is EGSTGY and CDR2 is YDSYTSSV in the germline V gene. The CDR3 nucleotides are TGTGCCACCTGGAATGGGCACAGGTATAAGAAACTCTTT. This translates into CATWNGHRYKKLF.

This chain links TRGV4 with TRGJ1 or TRGJ2. J was trimmed by 10 bases and V by 1 base; bases with no gene match: 10. There are 13 residues in the CDR3. In germline, CDR1 is EGSTGY, CDR2 YDSYTSSV. CDR3 DNA sequence: TGTGCCACCTGGGATGGTCTCTCTCAAAAGAAACTCTTT. As protein: CATWDGLSQKKLF.

The chain links TRGV4 to TRGJ1 or TRGJ2. This CDR3 is built from 14 residues. Germline CDR1 reads EGSTGY; CDR2 reads YDSYTSSV. The junction had 8 bases not matched to a gene; V was cut back by 4 bases and J by 2 bases. Here the CDR3 DNA reads TGTGCCACCTGGGAGGGGTGGGATTATTATAAGAAACTCTTT. Amino acid sequence: CATWEGWDYYKKLF.